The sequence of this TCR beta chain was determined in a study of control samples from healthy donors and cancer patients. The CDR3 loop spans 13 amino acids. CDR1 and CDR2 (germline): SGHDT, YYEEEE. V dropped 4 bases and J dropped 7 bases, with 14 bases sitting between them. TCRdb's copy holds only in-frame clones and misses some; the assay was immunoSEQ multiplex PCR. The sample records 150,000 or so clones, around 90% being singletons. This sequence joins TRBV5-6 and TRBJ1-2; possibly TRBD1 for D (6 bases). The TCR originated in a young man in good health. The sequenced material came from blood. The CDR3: CASSPGQFSGYTF. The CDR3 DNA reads TGTGCCAGCAGCCCCGGACAGTTCTCTGGCTACACCTTC.